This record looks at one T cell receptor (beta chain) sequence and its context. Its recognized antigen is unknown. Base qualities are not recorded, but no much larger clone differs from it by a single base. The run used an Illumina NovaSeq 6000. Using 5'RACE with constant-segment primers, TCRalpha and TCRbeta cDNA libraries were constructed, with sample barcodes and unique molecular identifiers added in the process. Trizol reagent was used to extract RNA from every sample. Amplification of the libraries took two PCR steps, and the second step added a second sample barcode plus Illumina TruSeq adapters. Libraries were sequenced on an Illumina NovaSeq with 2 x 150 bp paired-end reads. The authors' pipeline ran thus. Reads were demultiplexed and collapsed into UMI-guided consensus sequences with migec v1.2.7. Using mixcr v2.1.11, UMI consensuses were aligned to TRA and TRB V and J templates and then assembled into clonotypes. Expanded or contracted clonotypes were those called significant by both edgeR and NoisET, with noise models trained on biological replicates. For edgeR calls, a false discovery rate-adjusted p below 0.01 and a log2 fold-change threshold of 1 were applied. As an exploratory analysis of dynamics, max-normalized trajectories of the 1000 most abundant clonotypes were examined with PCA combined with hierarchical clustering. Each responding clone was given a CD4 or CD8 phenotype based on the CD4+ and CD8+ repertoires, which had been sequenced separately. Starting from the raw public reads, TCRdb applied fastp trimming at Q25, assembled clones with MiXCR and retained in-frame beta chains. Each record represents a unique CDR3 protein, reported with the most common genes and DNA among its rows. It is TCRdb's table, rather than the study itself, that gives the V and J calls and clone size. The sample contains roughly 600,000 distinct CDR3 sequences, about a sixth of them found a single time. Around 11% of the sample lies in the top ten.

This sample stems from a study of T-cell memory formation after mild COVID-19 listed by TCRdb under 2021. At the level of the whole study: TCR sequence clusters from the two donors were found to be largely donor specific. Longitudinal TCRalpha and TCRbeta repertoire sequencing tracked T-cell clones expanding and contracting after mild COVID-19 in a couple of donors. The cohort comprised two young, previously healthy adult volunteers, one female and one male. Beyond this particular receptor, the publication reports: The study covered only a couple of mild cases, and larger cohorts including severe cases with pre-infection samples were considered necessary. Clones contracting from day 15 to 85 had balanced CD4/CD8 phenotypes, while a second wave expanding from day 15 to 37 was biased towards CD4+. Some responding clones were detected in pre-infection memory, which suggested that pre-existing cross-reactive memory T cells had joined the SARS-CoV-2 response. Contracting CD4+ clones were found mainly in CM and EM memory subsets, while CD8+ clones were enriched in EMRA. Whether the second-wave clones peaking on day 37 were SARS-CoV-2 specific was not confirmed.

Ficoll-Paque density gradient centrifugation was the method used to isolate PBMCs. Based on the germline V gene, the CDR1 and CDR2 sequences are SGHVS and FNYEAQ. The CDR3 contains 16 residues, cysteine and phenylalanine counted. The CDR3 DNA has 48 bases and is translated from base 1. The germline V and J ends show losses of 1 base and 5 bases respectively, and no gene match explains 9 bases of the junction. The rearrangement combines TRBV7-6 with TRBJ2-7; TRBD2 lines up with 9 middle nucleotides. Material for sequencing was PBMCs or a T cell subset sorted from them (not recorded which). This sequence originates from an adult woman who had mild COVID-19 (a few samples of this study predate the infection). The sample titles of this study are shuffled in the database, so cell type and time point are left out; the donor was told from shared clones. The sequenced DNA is TGTGCCAGCAGCTTAGGGGGTAGCGGGAGAGGAAACGAGCAGTACTTC. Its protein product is CASSLGGSGRGNEQYF.